One TCR beta chain is described in this entry. The antigen is undetermined. These data originate in a study of CD8+ T cells in alopecia areata. Overall study context: Among treated patients, severity was scored by affected scalp area percentage. Study-wide results and limits: Significant decreases in scalp clonality and expanded CD8+ clones followed tofacitinib treatment. During tofacitinib treatment, many expanded lesional clones remained in scalp and blood.

This CDR3 comprises 12 residues. V lost 0 bases and J 8 bases, leaving 7 bases between the germline ends. Germline assignment: CDR1 SGHRS and CDR2 YFSETQ. cDNA serving as the sequencing template came from extracted, reverse transcribed RNA. The data were produced by immunoSEQ multiplex PCR, yet TCRdb's version contains in-frame clones alone and is incomplete. The sample contains fewer than 15,000 clones, approximately 67% of which appear only once. Treatment: oral pan-JAK inhibitor, 5-10 mg twice daily. Alopecia areata patients gave lesional scalp punch biopsies and peripheral blood samples. The chain couples TRBV5-1 to TRBJ2-3; the D is unclear. The receptor comes from a human donor with alopecia areata. The specimen comprised skin, sampled at week 4, from a patient treated with tofacitinib. CDR3 coding DNA: TGCGCCAGCAGCTTGGGTGGTGTTACGCAGTATTTT. Its protein product is CASSLGGVTQYF.